These 2 T cell receptor beta chains share one sample of origin, sequenced in a study of T-cell memory formation after mild COVID-19. Each CDR3 protein gets one entry after TCRdb re-called the 5' RACE reads with MiXCR. The table includes around 370,000 distinct CDR3 sequences, 20% to 25% detected once. The sample consisted of PBMCs or a T cell subset sorted from them (not recorded which). The source is an adult woman who had mild COVID-19 (a few samples of this study predate the infection). Cell type and time point are not known.

V gene TRBV5-1 combines with J gene TRBJ1-3; a weak D match, TRBD1 (5 bases). Deletions cut 3 bases from V and 2 bases from J, with 12 bases between. The germline V gene has CDR1 SGHRS and CDR2 YFSETQ. This CDR3 contains 15 residues. This chain's CDR3 is CASSSSGSTGNTIYF. CDR3 nucleotide sequence: TGCGCCAGCAGCTCATCAGGGTCCACTGGAAACACCATATATTTT.

The chain has TRBV27 and TRBJ1-6, with unresolved D. This CDR3 spans 16 amino acids. CDR1 MNHEY and CDR2 SMNVEV come from the germline V gene (reference sequence). V was cut by 3 bases and J by 4 bases, with 13 bases left in between. CDR3 amino acids: CASSFKAGAYNSPLHF. CDR3 DNA sequence: TGTGCCAGCAGTTTTAAGGCAGGCGCGTATAATTCACCCCTCCACTTT.